A selection of T cell receptor beta chains follows, all from one sample in a study of blood T cell repertoires in COVID-19. TCRdb's table, derived via immunoSEQ multiplex PCR, lists solely in-frame clones and lacks some. The sample includes roughly 120,000 clones, 75% to 90% of them seen just once. The sample comprised peripheral blood. These receptors came from an elderly woman with COVID-19, enrolled during active disease. Each CDR3 is given with its conserved first and last residue. Each record gives: D gene, J gene, V gene, clone size, CDR3 DNA, CDR3 protein. D genes are given only for firm matches. For some rows the clone size is stated as once, few or many, or as a class when expanded; others skip it.

TRBD2	TRBJ2-7	TRBV29-1	-	TGCAGCGTGGGACTAGTGGGGGCCTCCTACGAGCAGTACTTC	CSVGLVGASYEQYF
-	TRBJ2-5	TRBV5-1	-	TGCGCCAGCAGCTTTACTCACGAGACCCAGTACTTC	CASSFTHETQYF
-	TRBJ2-7	TRBV7-2	-	TGTGCCAGCAGCCTAGAAGAGACAGGATCCTACGAGCAGTACTTC	CASSLEETGSYEQYF
TRBD1	TRBJ1-2	TRBV28	-	TGTGCCAGCAGTTTAGGACAGGGGAACTATGGCTACACCTTC	CASSLGQGNYGYTF
TRBD2	TRBJ2-7	TRBV25-1	-	TGTGCCAGCAGTGATAGCGGGAGATCTAACGAGCAGTACTTC	CASSDSGRSNEQYF
-	TRBJ1-6	TRBV2	once	TGTGCCAGCAGGGGGCTGGATAATTCACCCCTCCACTTT	CASRGLDNSPLHF
TRBD2	TRBJ2-1	TRBV25-1	few	TGTGCCAGCACCCGAACAGGGTCTAGCGGGAGGGCCAATGAGCAGTTCTTC	CASTRTGSSGRANEQFF
-	TRBJ2-5	TRBV3-1/TRBV3-2	-	TGTGCCAGCAGCCAAATGGGCAGGGAAGAGACCCAGTACTTC	CASSQMGREETQYF
TRBD2	TRBJ2-3	TRBV7-8	-	TGTGCCAGCAGCTCTCGGTCGAAGCGGGAGATAGATACGCAGTATTTT	CASSSRSKREIDTQYF
TRBD2	TRBJ2-3	TRBV5-4	-	TGTGCCAGCAGCGCCACTAGCGGGAGCACAGATACGCAGTATTTT	CASSATSGSTDTQYF
-	TRBJ1-2	TRBV5-1	-	TGCGCCAGCAGCAGCAGACTGTCCTATGGCTACACCTTC	CASSSRLSYGYTF
TRBD1	TRBJ1-4	TRBV27	once	TGTGCCAGCAGTATGACAGGGCGGGGTGAAAAACTGTTTTTT	CASSMTGRGEKLFF
-	TRBJ2-2	TRBV15	-	TGTGCCACCAGCAGAGAGACAGACACCGGGGAGCTGTTTTTT	CATSRETDTGELFF
TRBD2	TRBJ2-4	TRBV28	-	TGTGCCAGCAGTGGCGGGGGAGCCAAAAACATTCAGTACTTC	CASSGGGAKNIQYF
TRBD2	TRBJ2-7	TRBV14	-	TGTGCCAGCAGCCAAAGCGGGACGGGTGAGCAGTACTTC	CASSQSGTGEQYF
-	TRBJ2-3	TRBV9	-	TGTGCCAGCAGGGCTAGCGGCACAGATACGCAGTATTTT	CASRASGTDTQYF
-	TRBJ2-1	TRBV28	-	TGTGCCAGCAGGAACAGGAATGAGCAGTTCTTC	CASRNRNEQFF
TRBD2	TRBJ2-3	TRBV5-6	-	TGTGCCAGCAGCCAAGCGGGAAAGGCAGATACGCAGTATTTT	CASSQAGKADTQYF
TRBD2	TRBJ2-7	TRBV7-2	-	TGTGCCAGCAGCCCGCCGGGACTAGCGGGAGGTGTGCACGAGCAGTACTTC	CASSPPGLAGGVHEQYF
-	TRBJ2-7	TRBV7-9	-	TGTGCCAGCAGCTTAGCCCAGGGGAATCAATACGAGCAGTACTTC	CASSLAQGNQYEQYF
TRBD1	TRBJ1-6	TRBV2	-	TGTGCCAGCAATCCGACAGGGCTGAATTCACCCCTCCACTTT	CASNPTGLNSPLHF
TRBD1	TRBJ2-7	TRBV28	-	TGTGCCAGCAGACCAGGGGGCGCGGGAACCTACGAGCAGTACTTC	CASRPGGAGTYEQYF
TRBD1	TRBJ1-1	TRBV19	-	TGTGCCAGTAGGGGGACAGGGGGAGATACTGAAGCTTTCTTT	CASRGTGGDTEAFF
-	TRBJ2-6	TRBV6-5	-	TGTGCCAGCAGTTCACAGGTAGCTGGGGCCAACGTCCTGACTTTC	CASSSQVAGANVLTF
-	TRBJ1-6	TRBV9	-	TGTGCCAGCAGCGTCGGACAGACTAATTCACCCCTCCACTTT	CASSVGQTNSPLHF
TRBD2	TRBJ2-3	TRBV7-2	-	TGTGCCAGCAGCTTAAAGCCTAGCGGGAGTCAGTATTTT	CASSLKPSGSQYF
TRBD1	TRBJ2-6	TRBV9	-	TGTGCCAGCAGCGTAGGAACCGGGACAGGCATTCTAGGACCTGGGGCCAACGTCCTGACTTTC	CASSVGTGTGILGPGANVLTF
TRBD2	TRBJ2-7	TRBV12-3/TRBV12-4	-	TGTGCCAGCAGCCCCCGGGAGGCCTACGAGCAGTACTTC	CASSPREAYEQYF
TRBD1	TRBJ2-7	TRBV12-3/TRBV12-4	-	TGTGCCAGCAGTCTCGGACAGGGCGGGCAGTACTTC	CASSLGQGGQYF
-	TRBJ2-7	TRBV9	-	TGTGCCAGCAGCGCCACTCCGGAGCACTCCTACGAGCAGTACTTC	CASSATPEHSYEQYF
TRBD1	TRBJ1-5	TRBV30	-	TGTGCCCCCTACTCGGGACAGGGTGATCAGCCCCAGCATTTT	CAPYSGQGDQPQHF
-	TRBJ2-1	TRBV12-1	-	TGTGCCAGCAGCTTTCACCTGCGGGAGTGTGAGCAGTTCTTC	CASSFHLRECEQFF
TRBD1	TRBJ2-3	TRBV5-1	-	TGCGCCAGCAGCTTGCCACGGGACAGGGGGATTGATACGCAGTATTTT	CASSLPRDRGIDTQYF
-	TRBJ2-2	TRBV19	few	TGTGCCAGTAGTGTTCAGGGCCTGGTCGGGGAGCTGTTTTTT	CASSVQGLVGELFF
TRBD1	TRBJ1-4	TRBV5-1	-	TGCGCCAGCAGCGGAGGACAGGGTGGTGAAAAACTGTTTTTT	CASSGGQGGEKLFF
-	TRBJ2-4	TRBV7-2	-	TGTGCCAGCAGCTTAGAGCCCGGGGCCAAAAACATTCAGTACTTC	CASSLEPGAKNIQYF
-	TRBJ2-1	TRBV3-1/TRBV3-2	-	TGTGCCAGCAGCCAAGAGATAGCAGACTACAATGAGCAGTTCTTC	CASSQEIADYNEQFF
TRBD1	TRBJ1-1	TRBV28	few	TGTGCCAGCAGTCCTGGACAGGGCGATTCGACTGAAGCTTTCTTT	CASSPGQGDSTEAFF
-	TRBJ1-2	TRBV5-1	-	TGCGCCAGCAGGGAAGTACAGGGAACTAACTATGGCTACACCTTC	CASREVQGTNYGYTF
TRBD2	TRBJ2-1	TRBV6-1	-	TGTGCCAGCAGTGTAACTAGCGGGGTCTCCTACAATGAGCAGTTCTTC	CASSVTSGVSYNEQFF
-	TRBJ2-5	TRBV4-3	-	TGCGCCAGCAGCCAAGATAAAGGGGCAGGGGAGACCCAGTACTTC	CASSQDKGAGETQYF
TRBD2	TRBJ2-7	TRBV28	once	TGTGCCAGCAGTACCCCCAGCGGGGGGTCCTACGAGCAGTACTTC	CASSTPSGGSYEQYF
TRBD1	TRBJ2-1	TRBV7-9	-	TGTGCCAGCAGCTTAAGCGGGACAGGGTACAATGAGCAGTTCTTC	CASSLSGTGYNEQFF
-	TRBJ1-4	TRBV28	-	TGTGCCAGCATTGAACCGAGCTCGGAAAAACTGTTTTTT	CASIEPSSEKLFF
-	TRBJ1-2	TRBV28	-	TGTGCCAGCAGTTTACAAGGGGTGGGATATGGCTACACCTTC	CASSLQGVGYGYTF
-	TRBJ2-1	TRBV4-3	-	TGCGCCAGCAGCCAAGACGGCGGGATCGAGGGTGAGCAGTTCTTC	CASSQDGGIEGEQFF